The 29 T cell receptor beta chains below come from one sample, sequenced in a study of PD-1 blockade in classical Hodgkin lymphoma. Here immunoSEQ multiplex PCR was the method, and the copy in TCRdb shows in-frame clones only, minus some. Of over 85,000 clones in the sample, roughly nine tenths were seen once. Time point of the sample: cycle 4 day 1 (C4D1), after more than five weeks of nivolumab. No patient escaped relapse after autologous stem cell transplantation, and brentuximab vedotin exposure varied. The sample consisted of peripheral blood mononuclear cells (PBMCs), taken before the fourth cycle of nivolumab. The source is a human donor with classical Hodgkin lymphoma.

V is TRBV30 and J is TRBJ1-2; 11 positions match TRBD1. The germline CDR1 and CDR2 sequences are GTSNPN and SVGIG (reference sequence). J lost 4 bases, V lost 2 bases, and 9 bases had no gene match. This CDR3 is 16 amino acids long. This CDR3 is CAWSMDRGLSGYGYTF. The CDR3 nucleotides read TGTGCCTGGAGTATGGACAGGGGGCTAAGTGGCTATGGCTACACCTTC.

V and J are TRBV11-2 and TRBJ2-7; D ambiguous. In germline, CDR1 is SGHAT, CDR2 FQNNGV. Trimming shortened V by 2 bases and J by 7 bases, and 9 bases separated the two germline ends. The CDR3 is 12 residues long. The CDR3 loop reads CASSLLKEEQYF. For the CDR3, the DNA is TGTGCCAGCAGCTTACTCAAGGAAGAGCAGTACTTC.

The rearrangement joins TRBV5-6 to TRBJ2-5, with 10 bases fitting TRBD2. CDR1 SGHDT and CDR2 YYEEEE come from the germline V gene. This CDR3 is 18 amino acids long. The junction had 10 bases not matched to a gene; V was cut back by 0 bases and J by 2 bases. The CDR3 loop is CASSLEASGGSGQETQYF. DNA for the CDR3: TGTGCCAGCAGCTTGGAGGCTAGCGGGGGTTCAGGGCAAGAGACCCAGTACTTC.

On this clone: A much bigger clone sits one base away, suggesting this may be a read error. Other DNA sequences of this sample code for an identical CDR3. The rearrangement uses TRBV9 and TRBJ2-2, with 8 bases lining up with TRBD1. The CDR3 is 15 residues long. Germline loops: CDR1 SGDLS, CDR2 YYNGEE. Trimming took 7 bases from V and 8 from J; bases not matched to a gene: 13. The CDR3 loop is CASGDRDRSTGELFF. As DNA, the CDR3 is TGTGCCAGCGGCGATCGGGACAGGTCGACTGGGGAGCTGTTTTTT.

The chain carries TRBV5-6 and TRBJ2-2; tentatively, D is TRBD1 (5 bases). CDR1 and CDR2 from the germline V gene are SGHDT and YYEEEE. Trimming took off 1 base at V and 1 base at J, with 11 bases between the two ends. This CDR3 is 16 amino acids long. The chain's CDR3 is CASSLLGVGNTGELFF. CDR3 nucleotides: TGTGCCAGCAGCTTGTTAGGGGTCGGGAACACCGGGGAGCTGTTTTTT.

This rearrangement joins TRBV7-2 to TRBJ1-2; D remains ambiguous. The germline CDR1 and CDR2 sequences are SGHTA and FQGNSA. The CDR3 is 14 residues long. Trimming took 4 bases from V and 3 from J, leaving 12 bases between them. The CDR3 sequence is CASSYYEVDYGYTF. CDR3 bases: TGTGCCAGCAGCTATTATGAGGTCGACTATGGCTACACCTTC.

The rearrangement uses TRBV7-9 and TRBJ1-5; 9 nucleotides agree with TRBD1. Germline V CDR1 and CDR2: SEHNR, FQNEAQ (reference sequence). There are 18 residues in the CDR3. V lost 4 bases and J lost 3; bases outside the gene matches: 13. Here the CDR3 DNA reads TGTGCCAGCAGCTCCCAACCTCCGGGACAGGGCGCCAATCAGCCCCAGCATTTT. Amino acids: CASSSQPPGQGANQPQHF. Variable domain in full (rest from reference TRBV7-9 and TRBJ1-5): DTGVSQNPRHKITKRGQNVTFRCDPISEHNRLYWYRQTLGQGPEFLTYFQNEAQLEKSRLLSDRFSAERPKGSFSTLEIQRTEQGDSAMYLCASSSQPPGQGANQPQHFGDGTRLSIL.

The rearrangement links TRBV16 to TRBJ2-1, with 8 bases aligning to TRBD2. The CDR3 consists of 13 residues. V shed 2 bases, J shed 9 bases, and the junction held 3 bases outside the gene matches. Germline V CDR1 and CDR2: KGHSY, FQNENV. The CDR3 nucleotides read TGTGCCAGCAGCCAAGGTCGGGAGGGTGAGCAGTTCTTC. This codes for CASSQGREGEQFF.

V and J are TRBV7-8 and TRBJ2-1, with a possible D match to TRBD2 (6 bases). CDR3 size: 12 residues. V was shortened by 9 bases and J by 6 bases, with 12 bases between the two germline ends. Germline V gene lookup returns CDR1 SGHVS and CDR2 FQNEAQ. This chain's CDR3 is CASKRSGNEQFF. The CDR3 DNA reads TGTGCCAGTAAACGTAGCGGCAATGAGCAGTTCTTC.

In its sample, this clone was seen a few times. V usage is TRBV7-8 and J usage is TRBJ2-7, with 7 bases lining up with TRBD1. CDR1 is SGHVS and CDR2 is FQNEAQ in the germline V gene. This CDR3 is built from 15 residues. V was clipped by 1 base and J by 1 base; unmatched bases: 4. The CDR3 spells CASSLVQGPSYEQYF. Here the CDR3 DNA reads TGTGCCAGCAGCTTAGTACAGGGGCCGTCCTACGAGCAGTACTTC.

The rearrangement uses TRBV7-9 and TRBJ2-7, with TRBD1 as a possible D gene (5 bases). Germline CDR1 SEHNR, CDR2 FQNEAQ (reference sequence). The CDR3 totals 14 residues. V lost 1 base and J 2 bases, leaving 9 bases between the germline ends. Written as DNA, the CDR3 is TGTGCCAGCAGCTTAGGCGCAGGGCCCTACGAGCAGTACTTC. Its protein is CASSLGAGPYEQYF.

The chain joins TRBV30 to TRBJ1-2; D is unresolved. The CDR3 length is 12 residues. V was clipped by 0 bases and J by 4 bases, with 6 bases between them. Germline V gene data show CDR1 as GTSNPN and CDR2 as SVGIG (reference sequence). The CDR3 sequence is CAWSVEPYGYTF. In DNA form, the CDR3 reads TGTGCCTGGAGTGTAGAACCCTATGGCTACACCTTC. The whole variable domain, remainder taken from reference TRBV30 and TRBJ1-2, is SQTIHQWPATLVQPVGSPLSLECTVEGTSNPNLYWYRQAAGRGLQLLFYSVGIGQISSEVPQNLSASRPQDRQFILSSKKLLLSDSGFYLCAWSVEPYGYTFGSGTRLTVV.

The sample holds one count of this clone. V gene TRBV5-6 combines with J gene TRBJ1-6; 8 positions agree with TRBD1. Trimming removed 3 bases from V and 10 bases from J; junction bases left unmatched: 12. This CDR3 is built from 16 residues. CDR1 is SGHDT and CDR2 is YYEEEE in the germline V gene. The CDR3 region is CASSSTGGPPGSPLHF. The CDR3 coding sequence is TGTGCCAGCAGCTCAACAGGGGGGCCACCAGGGTCACCCCTCCACTTT.

The chain joins TRBV29-1 to TRBJ1-2; D call uncertain. This CDR3 is built from 11 residues. V lost 6 bases and J 4 bases, leaving 9 bases between the germline ends. Germline lookup yields CDR1 SQVTM and CDR2 ANQGSEA. The CDR3 bases are TGCAGCGTGTCTCGGGCCTATGGCTACACCTTC. The encoded protein is CSVSRAYGYTF.

The rearrangement links TRBV6-5 to TRBJ1-5, with D maybe TRBD1 (6 bases). CDR1 is MNHEY, CDR2 SVGAGI, per germline. Trimming removed 5 bases from V and 2 bases from J, with 13 bases in between. The CDR3 has 15 amino acids. CDR3 protein: CASSLRGGGNQPQHF. DNA for the CDR3: TGTGCCAGCAGTCTCAGGGGCGGGGGCAATCAGCCCCAGCATTTT.

The chain joins TRBV7-2 to TRBJ2-5, with TRBD2 matching over 10 bases. The V gene's germline CDR1 is SGHTA and CDR2 FQGNSA. J gave up 4 bases and V 1 base, and 3 bases lay outside the gene matches. The CDR3 spans 15 residues. The CDR3 nucleotides are TGTGCCAGCAGCTTAGTGAGCGGGGGGGCAGAGACCCAGTACTTC. Encoded protein: CASSLVSGGAETQYF.

V and J are TRBV27 and TRBJ2-7; maybe TRBD2 (6 bases). Germline loops: CDR1 MNHEY, CDR2 SMNVEV (reference sequence). Trimming stripped 5 bases from V and 2 bases from J, with 16 bases between. This CDR3 is 15 amino acids long. The CDR3 loop reads CASSPTIAVTYEQYF. The CDR3 nucleotides read TGTGCCAGCAGTCCGACTATAGCGGTTACCTACGAGCAGTACTTC.

The J gene is TRBJ1-5, the V gene TRBV19; D gene ambiguous. This CDR3 spans 13 amino acids. Germline V gene data show CDR1 as LNHDA and CDR2 as SQIVND (reference sequence). V shed 3 bases and J shed 6 bases, with 9 bases lying between them. The CDR3 protein is CASSMAWGQPQHF. The CDR3 DNA reads TGTGCCAGTAGTATGGCGTGGGGTCAGCCCCAGCATTTT.

J is TRBJ1-1 and V is TRBV10-1; 7 bases map to TRBD1. From germline, CDR1 is WNHNN and CDR2 SYGVQD (reference sequence). V lost 3 bases to trimming and J lost 3 bases; unmatched junction nucleotides: 1. CDR3 length equals 13 residues. CDR3: CASSDDRDTEAFF. The DNA for the CDR3 is TGCGCCAGCAGTGACGACAGGGACACTGAAGCTTTCTTT.

The chain joins TRBV28 to TRBJ2-7; D not resolved. Trimming stripped 3 bases from V and 4 bases from J, with 4 bases between. Per germline, CDR1 MDHEN and CDR2 SYDVKM. This CDR3 has 11 amino acids. This chain's CDR3 is CASSLGYEQYF. CDR3 in DNA: TGTGCCAGCAGTTTGGGTTACGAGCAGTACTTC.

This chain joins TRBV11-3 and TRBJ1-1; unclear D gene. Trimming pared 5 bases from V and 2 bases from J, leaving 9 bases between. Germline loops: CDR1 SGHNT, CDR2 YENEEA. This CDR3 has 13 residues. The CDR3 spells CASSPRENTEAFF. CDR3 nucleotides: TGTGCCAGCAGCCCAAGGGAAAACACTGAAGCTTTCTTT.

CDR3 sequence reads: CASSPRTGPEKLFF. CDR3 coding DNA: TGTGCCAGCAGCCCCAGGACAGGACCCGAAAAACTGTTTTTT. The V and J genes are TRBV7-2 and TRBJ1-4; 7 positions match TRBD1. CDR1 and CDR2 (germline): SGHTA, FQGNSA. This CDR3 region has 14 residues. V shed 5 bases and J 8 bases; nucleotides not matched to a gene: 8.

This chain uses TRBV7-6 with TRBJ1-3; 8 nucleotides line up with TRBD1. V lost 6 bases, J lost 0 bases, and 16 bases stayed unmatched. The CDR3 has 19 residues. Looked up from germline, CDR1 is SGHVS and CDR2 is FNYEAQ. The CDR3 nucleotides read TGTGCCAGCAGTCGGGGAGAGGGGGACAGGCTCAACTCTGGAAACACCATATATTTT. It yields the protein CASSRGEGDRLNSGNTIYF.

V gene TRBV18 combines with J gene TRBJ2-5; D not resolved. Germline CDR1 is KGHSH and CDR2 is LQKENI. The CDR3 spans 13 residues. Trimming took off 2 bases at V and 1 base at J, with 5 bases between the two ends. In nucleotides, the CDR3 is TGTGCCAGCTCACCAGCCGCCCAAGAGACCCAGTACTTC. This codes for CASSPAAQETQYF.

The chain combines TRBV6-5 with TRBJ1-2; D not resolved. Germline V gene lookup returns CDR1 MNHEY and CDR2 SVGAGI. CDR3 length: 14 residues. V gave up 2 bases and J gave up 2 bases, with 9 bases separating them. The CDR3 DNA reads as TGTGCCAGCAGTTACGGGGAGGGAAACTATGGCTACACCTTC. The encoded protein is CASSYGEGNYGYTF.

V is TRBV19 and J is TRBJ1-2; 9 nucleotides match TRBD1. CDR1 is LNHDA, CDR2 SQIVND, per germline (reference sequence). Trimming at V came to 3 bases and at J to 7 bases, leaving 6 bases not matched to a gene. The CDR3 runs 14 residues. The CDR3 nucleotides read TGTGCCAGTAGTATCGAACAGGGGGCTGGTGGCTACACCTTC. The encoded protein is CASSIEQGAGGYTF.

This chain uses TRBV28 with TRBJ1-2; a possible D gene is TRBD1 (6 bases). Looked up from germline, CDR1 is MDHEN and CDR2 is SYDVKM. Trimming removed 5 bases at V and 5 bases at J, with 21 bases between. The CDR3 consists of 16 residues. The CDR3 sequence: CASSPSDRRDTYGYTF. The CDR3 DNA reads as TGTGCCAGCAGTCCATCTGACCGCAGGGACACATATGGCTACACCTTC.

The chain employs TRBV19 and TRBJ2-7; no clear D gene. Trimming took 0 bases from V and 3 from J, leaving 6 bases between them. The germline gives CDR1 LNHDA, CDR2 SQIVND (reference sequence). The CDR3 is 13 amino acids. DNA of the CDR3: TGTGCCAGTAGTATAGACCGAAACTACGAGCAGTACTTC. As protein: CASSIDRNYEQYF.

V and J are TRBV19 and TRBJ1-2; D ambiguous. V was trimmed by 3 bases and J by 6 bases, leaving 14 bases between them. This CDR3 region has 14 residues. Germline V gene lookup returns CDR1 LNHDA and CDR2 SQIVND (reference sequence). Written as DNA, the CDR3 is TGTGCCAGTAGTATCGGGCAGATTCTTGATGGCTACACCTTC. Encoded protein: CASSIGQILDGYTF. The full variable domain, with the rest looked up from reference TRBV19 and TRBJ1-2, is DGGITQSPKYLFRKEGQNVTLSCEQNLNHDAMYWYRQDPGQGLRLIYYSQIVNDFQKGDIAEGYSVSREKKESFPLTVTSAQKNPTAFYLCASSIGQILDGYTFGSGTRLTVV.